One and the same sample provided the 6 T cell receptor beta chains below, sequenced in a study of metastatic and nonmetastatic thyroid tumors (dated by TCRdb to 2018 to 2020). The method was PCR. Sequencing was carried out with an Illumina HiSeq 4000. Clones were called with MiXCR by TCRdb after fastp trimmed the public reads at Q25, and only in-frame beta chains were retained. This sample holds about 20,000 clones; roughly 18% were observed only once. The ten largest clones capture under 3% of the sample. Before undergoing thyroid surgery, none of the patients had been given any kind of treatment. Sequencing was done on a sample of adjacent normal tissue. The receptor source for this set is a male donor with papillary thyroid cancer or a benign thyroid nodule (not recorded which). Some clones in this sample may be carry-over from other donors' samples.

This clone has only a few counts. The V and J genes are TRBV12-3 or TRBV12-4 and TRBJ2-5; D unclear. The CDR3 loop spans 13 amino acids. Between the trimmed V and J ends, which lost 1 base and 5 bases, there was a span of 8 bases. In DNA, the CDR3 is TGTGCCAGCAGTTTAGTAGTTCGGGAGACCCAGTACTTC. Protein sequence: CASSLVVRETQYF.

Many counts were recorded for this clone. The chain carries TRBV3-1 and TRBJ2-7, with D perhaps TRBD2 (7 bases). The CDR3 totals 16 residues. The V end lost 1 base, the J end lost 0 bases, and 13 bases lay between the germline ends. Germline-derived CDR1 and CDR2 are LGHDT and YNNKEL (reference sequence). DNA for the CDR3: TGTGCCAGCAGCCAAGGTGGGGGCGGGAGCTCCTACGAGCAGTACTTC. Translation gives CASSQGGGGSSYEQYF.

This clone has more than one count but fewer than ten. Germline is not matched at one junction end, which may reflect a read error. The CDR3 sequence is CASSLSGGLWNEHFF. The CDR3 DNA reads as TGTGCCAGCAGCTTGAGCGGGGGGTTATGGAATGAGCATTTCTTC. The chain carries TRBV7-3 and TRBJ2-1, with TRBD2 matching over 9 bases. Germline CDR1 and CDR2: SGHTA and FQGTGA. The CDR3 contains 15 residues.

This rearrangement joins TRBV14 to TRBJ2-7; 8 bases line up with TRBD1. The CDR3 runs 16 residues. Per the germline V gene, CDR1 is SGHDN and CDR2 is FVKESK. After removal of 4 bases from V and 6 bases from J, the junction contained 14 bases not matched to a gene. The CDR3 bases are TGTGCCAGCAGCCTGCAACGTGACAGGGGACGGGGCGAGCAGTACTTC. This gives the protein CASSLQRDRGRGEQYF.

This clone appeared a few times. At one of its ends the junction is not consistent with the germline gene, which may arise from a read error. Additional DNA sequences in this sample encode the identical CDR3. Here the CDR3 reads CATQGKGQGGTEAFF. For the CDR3, the DNA is TGTGCTACCCAAGGGAAAGGTCAGGGAGGCACTGAAGCCTTCTTT. The rearrangement links TRBV12-5 to TRBJ1-1, with a tentative D call TRBD1 (5 bases). Germline V gene sequence: CDR1 LGHNT, CDR2 FRNRAP. The CDR3 consists of 15 residues.

In this sample, this clone turned up many times. The V call is TRBV7-9, the J call TRBJ1-1; no definite D call. CDR1 is SEHNR, CDR2 FQNEAQ, per germline (reference sequence). The CDR3 covers 18 residues. V was trimmed by 4 bases and J by 4 bases, leaving 25 bases between them. The CDR3 bases are TGTGCCAGCAGCTCCCTGAGCTCAGGACGAGGAGTGTCCACTGAAGCTTTCTTT. Residues: CASSSLSSGRGVSTEAFF. The variable domain in full, with the rest retrieved from reference TRBV7-9 and TRBJ1-1, is DTGVSQNPRHKITKRGQNVTFRCDPISEHNRLYWYRQTLGQGPEFLTYFQNEAQLEKSRLLSDRFSAERPKGSFSTLEIQRTEQGDSAMYLCASSSLSSGRGVSTEAFFGQGTRLTVV.